This T cell receptor (beta chain) is from a study of regulatory T cells in long-lasting Graves disease (dated by TCRdb to the early 2020s). For the wider study: Newly diagnosed Graves' disease patients had taken antithyroid drugs for less than 3 months. Peripheral blood TCR sequencing and RNA sequencing compared persistent Graves' disease patients with newly diagnosed Graves' disease patients. The study took place in China and was registered as a clinical trial. A total of around 35 samples underwent TCR sequencing, from around 13 patients with persistent Graves' disease and 20 or so patients with newly diagnosed Graves' disease.

What the authors observed across the whole study: The authors acknowledged the small sample size as a limitation that may reduce accuracy. Persistent patients shared more public clonotypes among themselves (under 3,000) than newly diagnosed patients did (approximately 970). Persistent disease showed preferential use of TRBV28, TRBJ1-2 and TRBJ2-5, whereas newly diagnosed disease favored TRBV20-1 and TRBJ2-1. Compared with newly diagnosed patients, patients with persistent Graves' disease had lower TCR Shannon entropy and fewer highly expanded clones, which suggests clonal expansion. Only peripheral blood was studied, because thyroid tissue, the primary lesion, was inaccessible. Sequencing and analysis were restricted to the TCR beta chain.

Library preparation employed multiplex PCR. The listed sequencing device is Illumina HiSeq 4000. iRepertoire HTBI primers and Arm-PCR amplification of CDR3 regions were used to construct TCR beta libraries. PCR products were gel purified before sequencing. The paper's processing steps were these. Gene usage analysis of CDR3 amino acid clonotypes relied on the roughly 60 TRBV and around 13 TRBJ segments identified across samples. COPE and FqMerger were used to merge filtered high-quality paired reads into contigs. BLAST was used to align contigs to IMGT TRBV, TRBD and TRBJ reference genes, and CDR3 was defined according to IMGT. Highly expanded clones were defined as clonotypes with a frequency above 0.1%. Repertoire diversity was measured by Shannon entropy, and V-J evenness by the Gini coefficient. Public clonotypes were defined as clonotypes shared by more than one individual. TCRdb cleaned the public reads at Q25 with fastp, built clones with MiXCR and kept in-frame beta chains. Rows merge per CDR3 protein into single entries with the most common DNA and genes. None of the V and J calls come from the authors' own analysis; TCRdb made them. The sample has some 330,000 distinct CDR3 sequences on record, about 10% of them singletons. The ten largest make up approximately 19% of the sample.

The time point tag for this specimen amounts to: newly diagnosed GD, antithyroid drugs for less than 3 months. For both TCR sequencing and RNA sequencing, RNA was extracted from PBMCs using TRIzol. Graves' disease was diagnosed according to American Thyroid Association guidelines. Patients were recruited from an endocrinology department in Xi'an, China. Each patient gave roughly 10 milliliters of peripheral blood, collected in an EDTA anticoagulant tube. Ficoll Paque Plus density gradient separation was used to isolate PBMCs, and no further T cell sorting was performed. An Agilent 2100 Bioanalyzer and agarose gel were used to assess RNA quality, and a NanoDrop 2000 was used to measure RNA concentration. This clonotype was seen ten or more times. Its binding antigen is unknown. Within one base of it there is no much larger clone, and no base qualities were kept. From the germline V gene, CDR1 is SGHRS and CDR2 is YFSETQ. The CDR3, from cysteine to phenylalanine, totals 16 residues. Just the 48-base CDR3 DNA is kept, in frame starting at base 1. Relative to germline, V is 7 bases shorter and J is 2 bases shorter, with 18 bases between their ends.

These data were also filed under a second study, of T cells in Graves' hyperthyroidism and ophthalmopathy. The other study reports the following: A patient counted as having stable Graves' hyperthyroidism if no progression to ophthalmopathy occurred over 18 months of follow-up. Hyperthyroidism patients were newly diagnosed, with disease duration under 2 months, and aged 18 to 65 years. The study excluded patients with uncontrolled infections, other autoimmune diseases, pregnancy or lactation. Diagnoses relied on clinical symptoms, serum thyroxine and TRAb, thyroid ultrasound and orbital computed tomography. For the first round of RT-PCR on the TCR CDR3, the HTBI primer set was used together with the Qiagen OneStep RT-PCR kit. Most expanded thyroid clonotypes (frequency above 0.001) were also found in blood, which suggests that blood repertoires may mirror thyroid immune responses. A model built on a 13 V-J signature distinguished ophthalmopathy from stable hyperthyroidism, reaching 85% to 90% sensitivity and under 84% specificity in cross-validation and 80%/75% in testing. In validation, progression to ophthalmopathy was predicted by the model with approximately 67% sensitivity and approximately 78% specificity, a median of approximately 6.5 months before onset. TCR V-J signatures able to tell the groups apart were searched for in a discovery cohort of 100 or so patients, of whom roughly 42 had Graves' ophthalmopathy and roughly 57 had stable Graves' hyperthyroidism. Prospective prediction of ophthalmopathy was tested in an independent validation cohort of 18 to 20 hyperthyroidism patients and around 16 patients who later progressed to ophthalmopathy. The 100 or so discovery patients were randomly divided into training and test sets at a 7:3 ratio. The study also compared thyroid tissue and blood T-cell repertoires from five or six Graves' hyperthyroidism patients. Following sampling, methimazole starting at 30 mg daily was given to hyperthyroidism patients, and high-dose intravenous methylprednisolone was given to ophthalmopathy patients. A second multiplex PCR round built the libraries, followed by size selection and purification. The libraries were sequenced on an Illumina HiSeq2000 using paired-end 100 bp reads. SOAPnuke was used to process the raw data, with reads discarded if the reads contained adapters or uncalled bases, had a mean Phred below 15, or lacked an exact constant-primer or identifier match. High-quality paired reads were merged using COPE v1.2.5, and each unique nucleotide sequence was defined as a clonotype. Clonotypes were aligned to IMGT TRBV, TRBD and TRBJ reference segments using MiTCR v1.1. Only V-J combinations with frequency above 0.0001, covering 99% to 99.2% of repertoires, were analysed. The TCS score was defined as the ratio of F50 (clonal expansion) to E x V (chaos), calculated using BLOSUM62-based TCRdist between CDR3 peptides within each V-J. Welch's t-statistics and random forest reduced around 510 V-J features to fewer than 15, which were used in a naive Bayes classifier (R e1071). No statistical method was used to set the sample size in advance, and investigators knew the group allocation. According to the paper, TCR Vbeta CDR3 sequencing was carried out on 135 peripheral blood samples, which came from over 40 ophthalmopathy, around 75 hyperthyroidism and roughly 17 progressor patients.

The TCR comes from a woman under 30 with Graves disease. Donor details come from another sample of the same person, matched by shared clones. The sequence joins TRBV5-1 to TRBJ2-2; the D gene cannot be resolved reliably. Sequenced here: peripheral blood mononuclear cells (PBMCs), sampled at new diagnosis, from a patient treated with antithyroid drugs. The CDR3 here reads CASRLRSHANTGELFF. Read as DNA, the sequence is TGCGCCAGCCGGTTAAGGTCCCACGCCAACACCGGGGAGCTGTTTTTT.